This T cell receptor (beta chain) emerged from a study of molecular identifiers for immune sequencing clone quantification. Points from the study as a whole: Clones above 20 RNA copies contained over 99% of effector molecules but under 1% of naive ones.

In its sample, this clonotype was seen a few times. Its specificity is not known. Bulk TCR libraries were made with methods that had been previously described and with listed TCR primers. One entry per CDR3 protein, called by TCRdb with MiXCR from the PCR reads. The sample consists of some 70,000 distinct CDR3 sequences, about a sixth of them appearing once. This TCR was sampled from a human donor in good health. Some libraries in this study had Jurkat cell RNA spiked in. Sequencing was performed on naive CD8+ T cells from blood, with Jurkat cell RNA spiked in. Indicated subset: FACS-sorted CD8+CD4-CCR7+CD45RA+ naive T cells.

CDR3 in DNA: TGTGCCAGCATGGCCCTCGAGAGCTCCTATAATTCACCCCTCCACTTT. Its protein product is CASMALESSYNSPLHF. The rearrangement joins TRBV28 to TRBJ1-6; D unclear. V dropped 7 bases and J dropped 0 bases, with 13 bases sitting between them. The CDR3 has 16 amino acids. CDR1 is MDHEN, CDR2 SYDVKM, per germline. Based on the CDR3 plus reference TRBV28 and TRBJ1-6, the full variable domain is DVKVTQSSRYLVKRTGEKVFLECVQDMDHENMFWYRQDPGLGLRLIYFSYDVKMKEKGDIPEGYSVSREKKERFSLILESASTNQTSMYLCASMALESSYNSPLHFGNGTRLTVT.